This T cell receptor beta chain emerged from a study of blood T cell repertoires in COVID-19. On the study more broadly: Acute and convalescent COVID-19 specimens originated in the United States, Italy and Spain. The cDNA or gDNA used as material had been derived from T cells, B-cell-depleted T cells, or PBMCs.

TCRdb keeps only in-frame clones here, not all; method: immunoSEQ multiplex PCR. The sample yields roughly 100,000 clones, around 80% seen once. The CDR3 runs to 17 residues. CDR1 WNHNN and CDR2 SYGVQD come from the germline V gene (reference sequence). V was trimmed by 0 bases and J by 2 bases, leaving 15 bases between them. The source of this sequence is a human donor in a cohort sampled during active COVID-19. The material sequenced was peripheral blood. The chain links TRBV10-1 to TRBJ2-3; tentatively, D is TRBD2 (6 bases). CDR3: CASSESLSAGNTDTQYF. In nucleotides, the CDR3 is TGCGCCAGCAGTGAGTCGCTCTCGGCGGGGAACACAGATACGCAGTATTTT.